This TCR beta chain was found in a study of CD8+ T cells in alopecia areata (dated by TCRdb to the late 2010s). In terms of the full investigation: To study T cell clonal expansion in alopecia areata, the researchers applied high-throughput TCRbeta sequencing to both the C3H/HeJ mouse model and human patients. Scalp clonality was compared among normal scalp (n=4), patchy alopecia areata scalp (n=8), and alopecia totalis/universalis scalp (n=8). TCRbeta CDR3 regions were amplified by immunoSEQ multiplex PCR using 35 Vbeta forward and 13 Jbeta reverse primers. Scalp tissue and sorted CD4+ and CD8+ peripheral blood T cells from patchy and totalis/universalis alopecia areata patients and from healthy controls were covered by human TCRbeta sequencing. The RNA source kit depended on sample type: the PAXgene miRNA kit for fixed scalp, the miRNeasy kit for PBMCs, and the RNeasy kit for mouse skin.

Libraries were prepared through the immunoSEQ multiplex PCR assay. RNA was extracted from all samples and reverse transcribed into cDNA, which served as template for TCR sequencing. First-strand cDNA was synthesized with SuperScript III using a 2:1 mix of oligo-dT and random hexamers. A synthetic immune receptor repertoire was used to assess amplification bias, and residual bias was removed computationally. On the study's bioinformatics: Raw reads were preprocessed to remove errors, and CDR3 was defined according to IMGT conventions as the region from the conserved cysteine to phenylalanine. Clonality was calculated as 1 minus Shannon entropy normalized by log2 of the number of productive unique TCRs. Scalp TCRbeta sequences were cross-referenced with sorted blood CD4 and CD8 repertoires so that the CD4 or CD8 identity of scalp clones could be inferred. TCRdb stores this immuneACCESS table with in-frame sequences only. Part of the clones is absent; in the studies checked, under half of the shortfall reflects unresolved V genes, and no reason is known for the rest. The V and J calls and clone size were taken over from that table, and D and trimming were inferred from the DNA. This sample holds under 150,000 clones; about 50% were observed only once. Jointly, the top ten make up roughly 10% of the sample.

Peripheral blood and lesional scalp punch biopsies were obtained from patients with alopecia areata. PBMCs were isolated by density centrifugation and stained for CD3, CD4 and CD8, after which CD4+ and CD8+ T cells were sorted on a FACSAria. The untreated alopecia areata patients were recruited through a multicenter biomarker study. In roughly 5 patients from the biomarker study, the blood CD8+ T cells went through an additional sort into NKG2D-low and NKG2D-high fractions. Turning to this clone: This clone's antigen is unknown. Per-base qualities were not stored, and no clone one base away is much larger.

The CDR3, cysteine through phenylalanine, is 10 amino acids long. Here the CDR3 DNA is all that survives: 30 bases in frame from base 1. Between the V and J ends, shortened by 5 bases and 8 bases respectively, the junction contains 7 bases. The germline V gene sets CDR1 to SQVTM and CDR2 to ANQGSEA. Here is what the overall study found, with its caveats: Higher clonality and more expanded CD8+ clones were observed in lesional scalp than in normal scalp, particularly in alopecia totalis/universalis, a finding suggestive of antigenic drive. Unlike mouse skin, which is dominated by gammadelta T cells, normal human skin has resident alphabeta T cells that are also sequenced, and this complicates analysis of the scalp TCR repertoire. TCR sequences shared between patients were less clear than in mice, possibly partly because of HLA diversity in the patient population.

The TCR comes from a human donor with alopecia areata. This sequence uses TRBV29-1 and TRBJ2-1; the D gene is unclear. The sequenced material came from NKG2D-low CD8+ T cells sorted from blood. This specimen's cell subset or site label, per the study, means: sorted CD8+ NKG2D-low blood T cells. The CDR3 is CSVRADEQFF. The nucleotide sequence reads TGCAGCGTTCGGGCGGATGAGCAGTTCTTC.